The 23 T cell receptor beta chains listed next were all sequenced from one sample in a study of shared clonotypes between healthy human individuals. TCRdb keeps only in-frame clones here, not all; method: immunoSEQ multiplex PCR. The data show over a million clones, with approximately 80% seen just once and approximately 0.52% held by the top ten. Sequenced: memory CD4+ T cells from PBMCs. Subset: CD45RA-negative fraction. The source is a man between 18 and 35 years old in good health. Some clones in this sample may be carry-over from other donors' samples.

The chain uses TRBV6-6 and TRBJ1-2, with D possibly matching TRBD1 (6 bases). V lost 2 bases to trimming and J lost 4 bases, with 14 bases between them. Germline V CDR1 and CDR2: MNHNY, SVGAGI (reference sequence). The CDR3 spans 15 residues. CDR3 in amino acids: CASSYAKGQIYGYTF. Written as DNA, the CDR3 is TGTGCCAGCAGTTACGCCAAGGGACAAATCTATGGCTACACCTTC.

The rearrangement joins TRBV6-5 to TRBJ1-1; D is possibly TRBD1 (5 bases). Germline CDR1 MNHEY, CDR2 SVGAGI. CDR3 length: 13 amino acids. V dropped 6 bases and J dropped 4 bases, with 12 bases sitting between them. The CDR3 sequence: CASRGTVPTEAFF. DNA for the CDR3: TGTGCCAGCAGGGGGACGGTACCCACTGAAGCTTTCTTT.

This clone came up once. The chain links TRBV18 to TRBJ1-2, with TRBD1 matching over 10 bases. J was trimmed by 3 bases and V by 3 bases; bases with no gene match: 7. The CDR3 runs 16 residues. Germline CDR1 KGHSH, CDR2 LQKENI. In DNA, the CDR3 is TGTGCCAGCTCACCGGGACAGGGGAGTTTCGACTATGGCTACACCTTC. Translated, it gives CASSPGQGSFDYGYTF.

The chain uses TRBV7-9 and TRBJ1-1, with 7 bases identical to TRBD1. Trimming took 4 bases from V and 0 from J; bases not matched to a gene: 5. The V gene's germline CDR1 is SEHNR and CDR2 FQNEAQ (reference sequence). This CDR3 comprises 15 residues. CDR3 amino acids: CASSSRDSMNTEAFF. In DNA, the CDR3 is TGTGCCAGCAGCTCGCGGGACAGCATGAACACTGAAGCTTTCTTT.

This clone was counted ten times or more. The chain joins TRBV7-9 to TRBJ1-1; TRBD1 agrees at 9 bases. Germline V gene sequence: CDR1 SEHNR, CDR2 FQNEAQ (reference sequence). The CDR3 length is 14 residues. Losses at the gene ends were 8 bases for V and 4 bases for J; bases not matched to a gene: 8. The CDR3 protein is CASQLTGGITEAFF. In DNA form, the CDR3 reads TGTGCCAGCCAGTTAACAGGGGGCATCACTGAAGCTTTCTTT.

The chain carries TRBV2 and TRBJ1-1; weak D call: TRBD1 (5 bases). The CDR3 totals 15 residues. Per germline, CDR1 SNHLY and CDR2 FYNNEI. Deletions cut 4 bases from V and 2 bases from J, with 14 bases between. The CDR3 DNA follows: TGTGCCAGCAGTGTGGAGGTCACAGGAAACACTGAAGCTTTCTTT. As protein: CASSVEVTGNTEAFF.

This clone was counted a few times. This chain joins TRBV4-3 and TRBJ1-1; no clear D. The V gene lost 0 bases and the J gene lost 0 bases, with 8 bases spanning the gap. Germline CDR1 and CDR2: LGHNA and YSLEER. The CDR3 spans 15 residues. This chain's CDR3 is CASSQEGSMNTEAFF. The CDR3 nucleotides are TGCGCCAGCAGCCAAGAGGGCAGCATGAACACTGAAGCTTTCTTT.

About this clone: One junction end does not reproduce the germline sequence, and a read error may be involved. The chain uses TRBV28 and TRBJ1-2; D gene uncertain. Germline assignment: CDR1 MDHEN and CDR2 SYDVKM. The CDR3 spans 13 residues. The CDR3 sequence is CASSFGGNYGHTF. The DNA for the CDR3 is TGTGCCAGCAGTTTCGGCGGGAACTATGGCCACACCTTC.

The chain joins TRBV4-2 to TRBJ2-6; TRBD1 matches 11 bases. CDR3 length: 19 amino acids. CDR1 LGHNA and CDR2 YNFKEQ come from the germline V gene. V dropped 3 bases and J dropped 4; count of bases not matched to a gene: 11. DNA for the CDR3: TGTGCCAGCAGCCATTACGCTGGACAGGGGGCTCTCGGGGCCAACGTCCTGACTTTC. Its translation is CASSHYAGQGALGANVLTF.

This clone was found a few times. This sequence joins TRBV28 and TRBJ1-5; TRBD1 is a possible D gene (5 bases). Germline assignment: CDR1 MDHEN and CDR2 SYDVKM. The CDR3 runs 14 residues. Trimming took 5 bases from V and 3 from J, leaving 11 bases between them. The CDR3, as DNA: TGTGCCAGCAGTGGCTATGGGGCCAATCAGCCCCAGCATTTT. This encodes CASSGYGANQPQHF.

In this sample, this clone turned up once. The chain links TRBV9 to TRBJ2-7; D uncertain. Trimming stripped 4 bases from V and 7 bases from J, with 15 bases between. CDR3 size: 13 residues. Looked up from germline, CDR1 is SGDLS and CDR2 is YYNGEE. CDR3 in DNA: TGTGCCAGCAGCCCAGGTACCTGGGGAGAGCAGTACTTC. Its protein is CASSPGTWGEQYF. Drawing the rest from reference TRBV9 and TRBJ2-7, the complete variable domain is DSGVTQTPKHLITATGQRVTLRCSPRSGDLSVYWYQQSLDQGLQFLIQYYNGEERAKGNILERFSAQQFPDLHSELNLSSLELGDSALYFCASSPGTWGEQYFGPGTRLTVT.

As to this clone: This could be a read error, since a much larger clone is one nucleotide away. The chain joins TRBV2 to TRBJ2-7; D is unresolved. Deletions cut 3 bases from V and 3 bases from J, with 3 bases between. The CDR3 consists of 11 residues. Germline lookup yields CDR1 SNHLY and CDR2 FYNNEI. The CDR3 protein is CASSDNYEQYF. CDR3 DNA sequence: TGTGCCAGCAGTGATAACTACGAGCAGTACTTC. Full variable domain (missing parts from reference TRBV2 and TRBJ2-7): EPEVTQTPSHQVTQMGQEVILRCVPISNHLYFYWYRQILGQKVEFLVSFYNNEISEKSEIFDDQFSVERPDGSNFTLKIRSTKLEDSAMYFCASSDNYEQYFGPGTRLTVT.

The genes are TRBV6-5 and TRBJ1-2; TRBD1 matches 7 bases. The length of the CDR3 is 14 residues. Per germline, CDR1 MNHEY and CDR2 SVGAGI. V trimming: 6 bases; J trimming: 7 bases; junction bases outside the gene matches: 11. The CDR3 DNA reads as TGTGCCAGCAGCCAGACAGGGTCTGCTTCTGGCTACACCTTC. Its protein is CASSQTGSASGYTF.

J is TRBJ2-7 and V is TRBV4-3; weak D call: TRBD1 (6 bases). The V end lost 0 bases, the J end lost 3 bases, and 9 bases lay between the germline ends. The CDR3 has 14 amino acids. Germline-derived CDR1 and CDR2 are LGHNA and YSLEER. DNA of the CDR3: TGCGCCAGCAGCCAAGACCGGGACATCTACGAGCAGTACTTC. As protein: CASSQDRDIYEQYF.

The chain recombines TRBV7-3 with TRBJ1-2, with unresolved D. This CDR3 has 14 residues. The germline V and J ends were trimmed by 5 bases and 2 bases, with 12 bases remaining between them. Germline V gene sequence: CDR1 SGHTA, CDR2 FQGTGA. The CDR3 region has the DNA TGTGCCAGCAGCCAAGGTCCATTGAACTATGGCTACACCTTC. Protein: CASSQGPLNYGYTF. Full variable domain (rest looked up from reference TRBV7-3 and TRBJ1-2): GAGVSQTPSNKVTEKGKYVELRCDPISGHTALYWYRQSLGQGPEFLIYFQGTGAADDSGLPNDRFFAVRPEGSVSTLKIQRTERGDSAVYLCASSQGPLNYGYTFGSGTRLTVV.

This clone was counted at least ten times. The chain has TRBV5-4 and TRBJ2-1; the D is unclear. Germline CDR1 reads SGHNT; CDR2 reads YYREEE (reference sequence). Deletions cut 4 bases from V and 7 bases from J, with 12 bases between. CDR3 size: 13 residues. CDR3 residues: CASSPVGGNEQFF. CDR3 nucleotides: TGTGCCAGCAGCCCGGTGGGTGGGAATGAGCAGTTCTTC.

This chain links TRBV2 with TRBJ1-3; TRBD1 might be the D (6 bases). V shed 0 bases and J shed 4 bases, with 13 bases lying between them. The CDR3 sequence is 16 residues long. Germline values: CDR1 SNHLY, CDR2 FYNNEI. The CDR3 bases are TGTGCCAGCAGTGAAGCCCATCCCAGGGGAGGAAACACCATATATTTT. It is translated as CASSEAHPRGGNTIYF.

This chain links TRBV28 with TRBJ1-2, with 9 bases that match TRBD1. The CDR3 loop spans 15 amino acids. The V gene's germline CDR1 is MDHEN and CDR2 SYDVKM. V dropped 6 bases and J dropped 6; count of bases not matched to a gene: 11. CDR3 loop: CASSLIRDREDGYTF. CDR3 nucleotides: TGTGCCAGCAGCCTCATCCGGGACAGGGAGGATGGCTACACCTTC.

This clone has only a few counts. The sample carries other DNA sequences with the same CDR3. The V gene is TRBV2, the J gene TRBJ2-7, with D perhaps TRBD2 (5 bases). Trimming removed 2 bases from V and 3 bases from J, with 5 bases in between. The CDR3 totals 12 residues. Per germline, CDR1 SNHLY and CDR2 FYNNEI. CDR3 nucleotide sequence: TGTGCCAGCAGTGAAACTAGCTACGAGCAGTACTTC. This codes for CASSETSYEQYF.

This rearrangement joins TRBV5-1 to TRBJ2-2; D may be TRBD1 (6 bases). Germline CDR1 SGHRS, CDR2 YFSETQ. V was trimmed by 4 bases and J by 0 bases, leaving 10 bases between them. The CDR3 length is 15 residues. CDR3: CASSNREPNTGELFF. The CDR3, as DNA: TGCGCCAGCAGCAACAGGGAACCGAACACCGGGGAGCTGTTTTTT.

This clone was picked up a small number of times. The chain employs TRBV4-3 and TRBJ1-5; D perhaps matches TRBD1 (5 bases). In germline, CDR1 is LGHNA, CDR2 YSLEER. There are 15 residues in the CDR3. Trimming took off 2 bases at V and 3 bases at J, with 11 bases between the two ends. The CDR3 region has the DNA TGCGCCAGCAGCCAAAGGGCAGGACACAATCAGCCCCAGCATTTT. Amino acid sequence: CASSQRAGHNQPQHF.

The V gene is TRBV11-2, the J gene TRBJ2-3, with D possibly TRBD2 on 6 matching bases. This CDR3 comprises 12 residues. Looked up from germline, CDR1 is SGHAT and CDR2 is FQNNGV. The germline V and J ends were trimmed by 1 base and 12 bases, with 11 bases remaining between them. The CDR3 region is CASSLVGRGQYF. CDR3 DNA: TGTGCCAGCAGCTTAGTGGGGCGGGGTCAGTATTTT.

Regarding this clone: Other DNA sequences of this sample code for an identical CDR3. The chain links TRBV9 to TRBJ1-5; D is ambiguous. V was shortened by 0 bases and J by 7 bases, with 8 bases between the two germline ends. CDR1 and CDR2 from the germline V gene are SGDLS and YYNGEE. This CDR3 region has 13 residues. CDR3 coding DNA: TGTGCCAGCAGCGTAGGAGATTGGCAGCCCCAGCATTTT. It codes for CASSVGDWQPQHF.